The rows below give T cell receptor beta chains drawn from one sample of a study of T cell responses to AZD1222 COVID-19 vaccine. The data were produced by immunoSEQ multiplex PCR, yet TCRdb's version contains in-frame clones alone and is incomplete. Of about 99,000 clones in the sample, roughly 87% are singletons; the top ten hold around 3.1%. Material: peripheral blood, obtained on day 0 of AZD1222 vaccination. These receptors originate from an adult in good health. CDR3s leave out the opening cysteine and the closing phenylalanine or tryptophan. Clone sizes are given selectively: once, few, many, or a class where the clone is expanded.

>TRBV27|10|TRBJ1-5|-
ASSPGGQPQH
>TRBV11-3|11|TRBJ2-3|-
ASSPRLEDTQY
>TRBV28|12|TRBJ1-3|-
ASSLRGAGNTIY
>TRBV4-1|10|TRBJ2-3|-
ASSQDMLTQY
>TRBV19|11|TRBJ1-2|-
ASSSYDRGGYT
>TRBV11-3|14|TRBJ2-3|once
ASSLDDQQNTDTQY
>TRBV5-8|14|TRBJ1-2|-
ASSLFSGTANYGYT
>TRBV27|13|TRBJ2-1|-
ASSPQILSYNEQF
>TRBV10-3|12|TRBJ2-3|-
AISGGGSTDTQY
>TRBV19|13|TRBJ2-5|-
ASSTHRGLGETQY
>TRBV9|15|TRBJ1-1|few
ASSARDRVMGGTEAF
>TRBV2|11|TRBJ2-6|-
ASRTSGANVLT
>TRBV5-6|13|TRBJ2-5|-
ASSLRQGPQETQY
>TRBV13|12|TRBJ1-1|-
ASSKQGARTEAF
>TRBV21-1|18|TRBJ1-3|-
ASSKVEDRGPRTSGNTIY
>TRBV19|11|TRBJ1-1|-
ASRTQENTEAF
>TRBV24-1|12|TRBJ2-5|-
ATSDPGGSETQY
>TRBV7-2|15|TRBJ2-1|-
ASSSQFSRGFYNEQF
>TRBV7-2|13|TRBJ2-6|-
ASSLQGAGANVLT
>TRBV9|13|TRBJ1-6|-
ASSVGGEGSSPLH
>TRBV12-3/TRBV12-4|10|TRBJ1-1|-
ASSESGTEAF
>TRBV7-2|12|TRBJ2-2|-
ASSFGRPTGELF
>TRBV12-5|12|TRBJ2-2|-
ASGFQAGTGELF